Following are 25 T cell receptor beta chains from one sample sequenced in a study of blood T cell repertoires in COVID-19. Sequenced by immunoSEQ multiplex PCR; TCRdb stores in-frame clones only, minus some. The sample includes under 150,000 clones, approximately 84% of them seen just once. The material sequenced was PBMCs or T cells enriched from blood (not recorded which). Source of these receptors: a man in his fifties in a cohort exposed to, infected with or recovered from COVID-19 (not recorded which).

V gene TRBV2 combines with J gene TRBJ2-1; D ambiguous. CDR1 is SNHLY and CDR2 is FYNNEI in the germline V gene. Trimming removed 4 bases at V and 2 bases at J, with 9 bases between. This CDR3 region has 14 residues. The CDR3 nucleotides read TGTGCCAGCAGTGTTCGATTAGCCTACAATGAGCAGTTCTTC. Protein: CASSVRLAYNEQFF. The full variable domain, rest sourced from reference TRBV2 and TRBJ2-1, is EPEVTQTPSHQVTQMGQEVILRCVPISNHLYFYWYRQILGQKVEFLVSFYNNEISEKSEIFDDQFSVERPDGSNFTLKIRSTKLEDSAMYFCASSVRLAYNEQFFGPGTRLTVL.

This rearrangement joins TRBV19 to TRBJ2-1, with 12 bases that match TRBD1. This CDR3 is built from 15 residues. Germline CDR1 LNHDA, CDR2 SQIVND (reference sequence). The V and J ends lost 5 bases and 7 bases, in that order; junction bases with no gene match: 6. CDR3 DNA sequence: TGTGCCAGTAGTTTCCGGGACAGGGGGCGGAATGAGCAGTTCTTC. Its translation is CASSFRDRGRNEQFF.

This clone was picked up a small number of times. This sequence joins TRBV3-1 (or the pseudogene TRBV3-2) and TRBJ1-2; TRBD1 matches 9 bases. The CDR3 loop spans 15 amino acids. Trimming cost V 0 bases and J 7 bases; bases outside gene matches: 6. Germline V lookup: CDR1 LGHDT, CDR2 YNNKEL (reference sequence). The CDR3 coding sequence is TGTGCCAGCAGCCAAGATCGGGACAGGGTAGGTGGCTACACCTTC. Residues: CASSQDRDRVGGYTF.

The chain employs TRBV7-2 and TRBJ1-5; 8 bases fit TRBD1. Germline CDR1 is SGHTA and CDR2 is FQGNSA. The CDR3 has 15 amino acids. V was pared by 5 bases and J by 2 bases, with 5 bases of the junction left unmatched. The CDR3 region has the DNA TGTGCCAGCAGCCAGGGGGCAGCAGGCAATCAGCCCCAGCATTTT. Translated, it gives CASSQGAAGNQPQHF.

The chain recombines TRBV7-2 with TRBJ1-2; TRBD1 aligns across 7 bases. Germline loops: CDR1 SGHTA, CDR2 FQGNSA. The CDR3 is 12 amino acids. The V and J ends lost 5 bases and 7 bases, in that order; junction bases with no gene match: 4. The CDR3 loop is CASSPRQGGYTF. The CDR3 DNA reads TGTGCCAGCAGCCCCAGACAGGGTGGCTACACCTTC.

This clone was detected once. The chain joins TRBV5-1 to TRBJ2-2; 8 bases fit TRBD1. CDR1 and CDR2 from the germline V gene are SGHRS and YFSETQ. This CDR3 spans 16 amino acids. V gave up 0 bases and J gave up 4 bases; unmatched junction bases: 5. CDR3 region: CASSLANRGATGELFF. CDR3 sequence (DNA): TGCGCCAGCAGCTTGGCCAACAGGGGGGCCACCGGGGAGCTGTTTTTT.

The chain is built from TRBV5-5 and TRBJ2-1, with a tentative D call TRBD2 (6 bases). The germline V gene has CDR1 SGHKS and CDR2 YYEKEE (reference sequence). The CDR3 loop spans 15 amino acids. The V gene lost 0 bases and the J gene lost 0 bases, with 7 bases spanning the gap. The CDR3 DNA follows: TGTGCCAGCAGCTTGGACGGGAGCTCCTACAATGAGCAGTTCTTC. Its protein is CASSLDGSSYNEQFF.

The CDR3 here is CASTMGGWETQYF. DNA of the CDR3: TGTGCCAGCACCATGGGAGGTTGGGAGACCCAGTACTTC. This chain joins TRBV6-5 and TRBJ2-5; weak D call: TRBD2 (6 bases). In germline, CDR1 is MNHEY, CDR2 SVGAGI. CDR3 length: 13 residues. Trimming pared 7 bases from V and 5 bases from J, leaving 14 bases between.

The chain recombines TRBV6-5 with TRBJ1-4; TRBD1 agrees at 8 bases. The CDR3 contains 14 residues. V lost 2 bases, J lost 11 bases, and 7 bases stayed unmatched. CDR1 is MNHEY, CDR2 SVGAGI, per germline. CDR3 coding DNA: TGTGCCAGCAGTTACGGGGGACAGGACAGGAAACTGTTTTTT. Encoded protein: CASSYGGQDRKLFF.

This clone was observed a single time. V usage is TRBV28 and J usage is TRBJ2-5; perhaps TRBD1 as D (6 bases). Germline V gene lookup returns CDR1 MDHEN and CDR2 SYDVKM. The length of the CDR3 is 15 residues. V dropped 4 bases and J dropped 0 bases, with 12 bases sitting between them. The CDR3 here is CASSSPQGNQETQYF. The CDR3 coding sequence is TGTGCCAGCAGTTCACCGCAGGGGAACCAAGAGACCCAGTACTTC.

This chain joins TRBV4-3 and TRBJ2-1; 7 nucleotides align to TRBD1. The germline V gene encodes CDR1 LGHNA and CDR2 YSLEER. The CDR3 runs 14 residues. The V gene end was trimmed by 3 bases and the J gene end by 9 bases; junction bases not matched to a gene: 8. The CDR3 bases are TGCGCCAGCAGCCAGCTACAGGGGTTGAGTGAGCAGTTCTTC. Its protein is CASSQLQGLSEQFF.

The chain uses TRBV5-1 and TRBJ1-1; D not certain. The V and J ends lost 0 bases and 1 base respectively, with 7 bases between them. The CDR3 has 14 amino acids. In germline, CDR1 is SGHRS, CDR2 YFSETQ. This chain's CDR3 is CASSLATANTEAFF. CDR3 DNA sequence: TGCGCCAGCAGCTTGGCAACAGCGAACACTGAAGCTTTCTTT.

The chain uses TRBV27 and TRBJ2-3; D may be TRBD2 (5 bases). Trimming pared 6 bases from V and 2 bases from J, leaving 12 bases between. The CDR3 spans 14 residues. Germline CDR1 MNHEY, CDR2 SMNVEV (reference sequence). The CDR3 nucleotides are TGTGCCAGCAGCCCCGGGCGGGTCACAGATACGCAGTATTTT. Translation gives CASSPGRVTDTQYF.

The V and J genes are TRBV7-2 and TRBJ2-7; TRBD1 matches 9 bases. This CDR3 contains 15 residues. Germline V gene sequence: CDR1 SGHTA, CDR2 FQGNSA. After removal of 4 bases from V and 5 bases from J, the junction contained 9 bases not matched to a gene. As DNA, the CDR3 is TGTGCCAGCAGCTGGCGTGGGACAGGGCCCGACGAGCAGTACTTC. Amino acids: CASSWRGTGPDEQYF.

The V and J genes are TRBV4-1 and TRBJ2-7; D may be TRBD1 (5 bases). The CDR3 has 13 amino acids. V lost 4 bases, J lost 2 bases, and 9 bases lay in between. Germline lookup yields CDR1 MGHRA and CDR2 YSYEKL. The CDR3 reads CASSPGQAYEQYF. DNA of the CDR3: TGCGCCAGCAGCCCCGGACAAGCCTACGAGCAGTACTTC.

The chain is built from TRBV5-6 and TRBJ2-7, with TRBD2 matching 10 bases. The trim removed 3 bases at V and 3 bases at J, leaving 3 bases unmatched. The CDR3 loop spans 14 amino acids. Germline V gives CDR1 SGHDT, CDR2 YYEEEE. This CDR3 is CASSWTSGDYEQYF. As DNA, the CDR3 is TGTGCCAGCAGCTGGACTAGCGGAGACTACGAGCAGTACTTC.

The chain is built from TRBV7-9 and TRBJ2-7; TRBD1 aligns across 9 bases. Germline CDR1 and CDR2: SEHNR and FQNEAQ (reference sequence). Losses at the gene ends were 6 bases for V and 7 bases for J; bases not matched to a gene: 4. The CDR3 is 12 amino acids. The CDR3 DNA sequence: TGTGCCAGCAGACAGGGGGCGCGGGAGCAGTACTTC. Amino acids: CASRQGAREQYF. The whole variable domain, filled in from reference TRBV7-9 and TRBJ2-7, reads DTGVSQNPRHKITKRGQNVTFRCDPISEHNRLYWYRQTLGQGPEFLTYFQNEAQLEKSRLLSDRFSAERPKGSFSTLEIQRTEQGDSAMYLCASRQGAREQYFGPGTRLTVT.

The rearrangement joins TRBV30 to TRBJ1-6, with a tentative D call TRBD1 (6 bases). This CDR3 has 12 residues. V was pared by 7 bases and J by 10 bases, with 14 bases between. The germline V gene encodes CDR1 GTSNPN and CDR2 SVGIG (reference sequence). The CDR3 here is CAYHRVASPLHF. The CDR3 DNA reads TGTGCCTACCACAGGGTAGCCTCACCCCTCCACTTT.

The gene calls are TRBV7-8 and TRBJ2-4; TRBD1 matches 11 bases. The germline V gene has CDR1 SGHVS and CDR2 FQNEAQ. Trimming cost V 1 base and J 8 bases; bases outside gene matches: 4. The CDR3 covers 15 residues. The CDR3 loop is CASSLVAGQGDIQYF. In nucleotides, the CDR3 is TGTGCCAGCAGCTTAGTGGCGGGACAGGGGGACATTCAGTACTTC. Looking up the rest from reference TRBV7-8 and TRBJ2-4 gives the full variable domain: GAGVSQSPRYKVAKRGQDVALRCDPISGHVSLFWYQQALGQGPEFLTYFQNEAQLDKSGLPSDRFFAERPEGSVSTLKIQRTQQEDSAVYLCASSLVAGQGDIQYFGAGTRLSVL.

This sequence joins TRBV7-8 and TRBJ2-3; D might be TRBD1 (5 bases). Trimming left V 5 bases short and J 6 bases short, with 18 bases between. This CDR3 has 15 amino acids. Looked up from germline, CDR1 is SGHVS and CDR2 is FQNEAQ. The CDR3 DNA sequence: TGTGCCAGCAGCCCGACCCCAAAGGGGCCGGATACGCAGTATTTT. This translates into CASSPTPKGPDTQYF.

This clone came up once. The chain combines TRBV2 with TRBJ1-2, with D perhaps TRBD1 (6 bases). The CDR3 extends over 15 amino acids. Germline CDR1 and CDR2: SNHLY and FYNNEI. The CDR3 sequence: CAAARGAPQHYGYTF. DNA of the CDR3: TGTGCAGCCGCCAGGGGAGCCCCACAACACTATGGCTACACCTTC.

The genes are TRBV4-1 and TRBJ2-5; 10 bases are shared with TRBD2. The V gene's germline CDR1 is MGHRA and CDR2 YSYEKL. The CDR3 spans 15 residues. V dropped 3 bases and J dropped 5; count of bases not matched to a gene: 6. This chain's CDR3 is CASSQQRGGLETQYF. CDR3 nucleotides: TGCGCCAGCAGCCAGCAGCGGGGGGGCCTGGAGACCCAGTACTTC.

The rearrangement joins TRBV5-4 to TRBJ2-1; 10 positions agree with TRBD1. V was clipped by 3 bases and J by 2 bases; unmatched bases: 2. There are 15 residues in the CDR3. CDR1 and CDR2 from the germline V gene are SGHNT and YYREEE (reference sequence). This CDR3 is CASSSGQGAYNEQFF. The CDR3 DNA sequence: TGTGCCAGCAGCTCCGGACAGGGGGCCTACAATGAGCAGTTCTTC.

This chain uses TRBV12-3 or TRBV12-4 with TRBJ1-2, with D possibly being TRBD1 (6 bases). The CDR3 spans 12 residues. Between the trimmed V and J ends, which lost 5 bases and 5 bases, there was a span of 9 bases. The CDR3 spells CASSEQGYGYTF. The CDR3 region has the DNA TGTGCCAGCAGTGAACAGGGATATGGCTACACCTTC.

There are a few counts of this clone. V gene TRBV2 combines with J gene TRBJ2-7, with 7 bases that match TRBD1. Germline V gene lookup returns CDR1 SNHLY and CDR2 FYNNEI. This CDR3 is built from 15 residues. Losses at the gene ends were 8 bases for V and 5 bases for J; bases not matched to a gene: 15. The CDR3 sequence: CASLRDSVRPDEQYF. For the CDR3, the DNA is TGTGCCAGCTTGAGGGACAGTGTCCGACCTGACGAGCAGTACTTC.